The rows below give T cell receptor beta chains drawn from one sample of a study of OX40 agonist ivuxolimab in advanced cancers. Only in-frame clones appear in the TCRdb table, and some are missing; sequencing was by immunoSEQ multiplex PCR. The table lists some 70,000 clones, 80% to 90% of them singletons. Material: CD4+ or CD8+ T cells sorted from blood, obtained in a trial of the OX40 agonist ivuxolimab. These receptors came from an adult with an advanced solid tumor such as melanoma, head and neck, liver or kidney cancer. The CDR3 runs from the conserved cysteine through the conserved F or W. The D gene is left open where the match is weak. Clone sizes are given selectively: once, few, many, or a class where the clone is expanded.

D,J,size,V,DNA,CDR3
TRBD2,TRBJ2-3,.,TRBV9,TGTGCCAGCAGCGTAGATCCAGCGGGGGTGGATACGCAGTATTTT,CASSVDPAGVDTQYF
.,TRBJ2-5,.,TRBV29-1,TGCAGCACCAAAGAGACCCAGTACTTC,CSTKETQYF
TRBD1,TRBJ1-3,.,TRBV25-1,TGTGCCAGCAGTTCGACAGGGCTTGGAAACACCATATATTTT,CASSSTGLGNTIYF
TRBD1,TRBJ1-1,.,TRBV30,TGTGCCTGGACCCCATACTTACAGGGGGCAACGGGGAACACTGAAGCTTTCTTT,CAWTPYLQGATGNTEAFF
TRBD1,TRBJ2-7,.,TRBV5-4,TGTGCCAGCAGCGCGGGACAGGACAACTACGAGCAGTACTTC,CASSAGQDNYEQYF
.,TRBJ2-3,few,TRBV4-1,TGCGCCAGCAGCCGGACGCCCACAGATACGCAGTATTTT,CASSRTPTDTQYF
.,TRBJ1-2,once,TRBV21-1,TGTGCCAGCAGCAAATATGGGGAGAGAACTAACTATGGCTACACCTTC,CASSKYGERTNYGYTF
.,TRBJ1-5,few,TRBV6-5,TGTGCCAGCAGTTACGGGGGCAGCAACAATCAGCCCCAGCATTTT,CASSYGGSNNQPQHF
.,TRBJ1-1,once,TRBV7-9,TGTGCCAGCAGCGTATACCGGGACACCAGCATGAACACTGAAGCTTTCTTT,CASSVYRDTSMNTEAFF
.,TRBJ1-5,.,TRBV7-2,TGTGCCAGCAGGTTAACGGGTGGCTATAGCAATCAGCCCCAGCATTTT,CASRLTGGYSNQPQHF
.,TRBJ1-2,.,TRBV28,TGTGCCAGCAGGGTCGACAGGAACTATGGCTACACCTTC,CASRVDRNYGYTF
.,TRBJ1-2,.,TRBV18,TGTGCCAGCTCACCCGGTTTAGACTATGGCTACACCTTC,CASSPGLDYGYTF
TRBD1,TRBJ2-2,.,TRBV28,TGTGCCAGCAGCCTGTCAGACAGGGCCCGGGAGCTGTTTTTT,CASSLSDRARELFF
.,TRBJ2-3,.,TRBV6-1,TGTGCCAGCACGTGGGGGGGCACAGATACGCAGTATTTT,CASTWGGTDTQYF
.,TRBJ1-4,few,TRBV7-9,TGTGCCAGCAGCTTCATGGGGGGGCTAGTGGGTGAAAAACTGTTTTTT,CASSFMGGLVGEKLFF
.,TRBJ1-1,.,TRBV7-2,TGTGCCAGCAGCTTAGGTTTGGACACTGAAGCTTTCTTT,CASSLGLDTEAFF
.,TRBJ1-1,.,TRBV15,TGTGCCACCAGCAGAGATCCCGCGAACACTGAAGCTTTCTTT,CATSRDPANTEAFF
.,TRBJ2-2,.,TRBV30,TGTGCCTGGGATGGACAATTGAACACCGGGGAGCTGTTTTTT,CAWDGQLNTGELFF
.,TRBJ1-1,.,TRBV11-2,TGTGCCAGCAGCACAGGACCCACGAGGACTGAAGCTTTCTTT,CASSTGPTRTEAFF
.,TRBJ1-1,.,TRBV9,TGTGCCAGCAGCGTTTCTCCGAGTGAGAACACTGAAGCTTTCTTT,CASSVSPSENTEAFF
.,TRBJ2-1,.,TRBV21-1,TGTGCCAGCCCCGGGGGGCACTACAATGAGCAGTTCTTC,CASPGGHYNEQFF
.,TRBJ2-3,few,TRBV5-1,TGCGCCAGCAGCTTGGCCAGGCCCAGCTTGGGCACAGATACGCAGTATTTT,CASSLARPSLGTDTQYF
.,TRBJ2-5,once,TRBV19,TGTGCCAGTATGGAGGGGGAGACCCAGTACTTC,CASMEGETQYF
.,TRBJ2-3,.,TRBV30,TGTGCCTGGAGGGTAGTGGGGGCACGCACAGATACGCAGTATTTT,CAWRVVGARTDTQYF
.,TRBJ1-5,.,TRBV7-2,TGTGCCAGCAGCCGTACCGCCCAGCCCCAGCATTTT,CASSRTAQPQHF
TRBD2,TRBJ2-7,few,TRBV11-3,TGTGCCAGCAGCCTACGGACTAGCGGGTACGAGCAGTACTTC,CASSLRTSGYEQYF
TRBD1,TRBJ1-6,.,TRBV7-8,TGTGCCAGCAGCTCCCTATCAGGGGGCAATTCACCCCTCCACTTT,CASSSLSGGNSPLHF
TRBD1,TRBJ1-1,.,TRBV5-3,TGTGCCAGCAGTCAAGTAAAGGGGGCGGACACTGAAGCTTTCTTT,CASSQVKGADTEAFF
TRBD1,TRBJ1-1,.,TRBV28,TGTGCCAGCAGCGACTCAGGGGGCCGTACGAACACTGAAGCTTTCTTT,CASSDSGGRTNTEAFF
.,TRBJ1-5,.,TRBV6-1,TGTGCCAGCAGCGACCCCGGCAGGGGCAATCAGCCCCAGCATTTT,CASSDPGRGNQPQHF
TRBD2,TRBJ2-7,.,TRBV11-2,TGTGCCAGCAGCCCCCGACTAGCGGGGGATAACGAGCAGTACTTC,CASSPRLAGDNEQYF
.,TRBJ1-6,.,TRBV19,TGTGCCAGTGCCCAAGGGATCGGTAATTCACCCCTCCACTTT,CASAQGIGNSPLHF
.,TRBJ2-5,.,TRBV9,TGTGCCAGCTCGGGTACTAGTCGTGGCGAGACCCAGTACTTC,CASSGTSRGETQYF
TRBD2,TRBJ2-2,.,TRBV7-6,TGTGCCAGCAGCTTGAGCGGGGGGGCTGGGGCCCCCGGGGAGCTGTTTTTT,CASSLSGGAGAPGELFF
.,TRBJ2-5,.,TRBV7-9,TGTGCCAGCAGCTACGTGGGGGAAGAGACCCAGTACTTC,CASSYVGEETQYF
TRBD1,TRBJ2-7,.,TRBV28,TGTGCCAGCAGTACGCCGGGACAGGGGCACGAGCAGTACTTC,CASSTPGQGHEQYF
TRBD1,TRBJ1-1,once,TRBV19,TGTGCCAGTAGGTCAACAGGGGCGAGGACTGAAGCTTTCTTT,CASRSTGARTEAFF
TRBD2,TRBJ2-1,.,TRBV7-3,TGTGCCAGCAGTTCCGGACTAGGCGGGAATGAGCAGTTCTTC,CASSSGLGGNEQFF
TRBD2,TRBJ2-1,.,TRBV19,TGTGCCAGTAGTACCCGACTAGCGGGGTTTCAGTTCTTC,CASSTRLAGFQFF
TRBD2,TRBJ2-5,.,TRBV6-1,TGTGCCAGCAGTAGGACTAGCGGGGAGCAAGAGACCCAGTACTTC,CASSRTSGEQETQYF
.,TRBJ1-1,.,TRBV5-6,TGTGCCAGCAGCTTCGCCCTCGAGGCTGAAGCTTTCTTT,CASSFALEAEAFF
.,TRBJ1-1,.,TRBV18,TGTGCCAGCTCCTTAGCGGCTGCCACTGAAGCTTTCTTT,CASSLAAATEAFF
.,TRBJ2-1,.,TRBV9,TGTGCCAGCAGCGTAGTCTCGGGCAGCTCAGAGCAGTTCTTC,CASSVVSGSSEQFF
TRBD1,TRBJ1-1,.,TRBV5-1,TGCGCCAGCAGCGCCCGAGGGGACAGAGGCCCGAACACTGAAGCTTTCTTT,CASSARGDRGPNTEAFF
.,TRBJ2-3,.,TRBV30,TGTGCCTGGAGTTTAGGAGCCGCAGATACGCAGTATTTT,CAWSLGAADTQYF
TRBD1,TRBJ1-5,.,TRBV18,TGTGCCAGCTCACCTGGACAGGCCTCACAGCCCCAGCATTTT,CASSPGQASQPQHF
.,TRBJ1-6,.,TRBV9,TGTGCCAGCAGCTCAGGACAGTATAATTCACCCCTCCACTTT,CASSSGQYNSPLHF
TRBD2,TRBJ2-3,.,TRBV2,TGTGCCAGCAGGGGGCTAGCGGGGGGCACAGATACGCAGTATTTT,CASRGLAGGTDTQYF
TRBD1,TRBJ2-2,.,TRBV2,TGTGCCAGTGGGACAGGTGAAGCCGGGGAGCTGTTTTTT,CASGTGEAGELFF
.,TRBJ2-1,.,TRBV6-1,TGTGCCAGCAGTTCAAGCCAGGGCTATGAGCAGTTCTTC,CASSSSQGYEQFF
.,TRBJ2-1,.,TRBV28,TGTGCCAGCAGTGATACGTATGGTGAGCAGTTCTTC,CASSDTYGEQFF
.,TRBJ1-1,.,TRBV28,TGTGCCAGCAGTTTAGCAGGGGCCTTTGACACTGAAGCTTTCTTT,CASSLAGAFDTEAFF
.,TRBJ2-7,.,TRBV5-6,TGTGCCAGCAGCTTGCCTGGATTATCCTACGAGCAGTACTTC,CASSLPGLSYEQYF
.,TRBJ2-5,.,TRBV29-1,TGCAGCGTTGCATCAGTTCGGGAGACCCAGTACTTC,CSVASVRETQYF
TRBD1,TRBJ1-6,once,TRBV11-2,TGTGCCAGCAGCTTTACAGGGGCCAGACAATATAATTCACCCCTCCACTTT,CASSFTGARQYNSPLHF
.,TRBJ1-3,.,TRBV5-1,TGCGCCAGCAGCGTTGAGGACGGCGGCTCTGGAAACACCATATATTTT,CASSVEDGGSGNTIYF